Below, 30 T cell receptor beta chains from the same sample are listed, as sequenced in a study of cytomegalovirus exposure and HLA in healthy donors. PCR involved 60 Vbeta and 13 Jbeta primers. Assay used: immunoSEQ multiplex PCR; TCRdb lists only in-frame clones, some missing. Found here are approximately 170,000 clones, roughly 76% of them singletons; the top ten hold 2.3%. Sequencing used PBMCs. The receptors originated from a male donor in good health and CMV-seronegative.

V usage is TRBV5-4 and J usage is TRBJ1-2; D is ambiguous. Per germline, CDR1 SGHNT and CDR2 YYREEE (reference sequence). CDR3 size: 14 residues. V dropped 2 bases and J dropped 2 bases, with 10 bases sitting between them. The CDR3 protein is CASSLALPNYGYTF. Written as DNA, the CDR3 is TGTGCCAGCAGCTTAGCTTTACCGAACTATGGCTACACCTTC.

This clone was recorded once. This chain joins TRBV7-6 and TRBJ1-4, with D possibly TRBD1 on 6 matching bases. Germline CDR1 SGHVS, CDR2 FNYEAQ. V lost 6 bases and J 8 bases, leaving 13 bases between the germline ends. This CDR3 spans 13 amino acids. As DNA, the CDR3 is TGTGCCAGCAGTCGGGGGGGCAGGGAAAAACTGTTTTTT. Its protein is CASSRGGREKLFF.

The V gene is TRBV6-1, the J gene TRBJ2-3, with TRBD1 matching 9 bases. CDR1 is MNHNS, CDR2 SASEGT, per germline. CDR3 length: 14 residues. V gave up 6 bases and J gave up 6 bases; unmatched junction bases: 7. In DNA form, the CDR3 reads TGTGCCAGCAGACCTCGGACAGGGGTTGATACGCAGTATTTT. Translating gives CASRPRTGVDTQYF.

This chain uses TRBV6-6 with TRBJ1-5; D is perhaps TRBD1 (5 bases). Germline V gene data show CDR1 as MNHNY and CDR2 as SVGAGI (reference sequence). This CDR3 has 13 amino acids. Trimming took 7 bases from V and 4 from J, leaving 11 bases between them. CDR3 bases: TGTGCCAGCACCCTGACAGTAAATCAGCCCCAGCATTTT. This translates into CASTLTVNQPQHF.

The CDR3 DNA follows: TGCGCCAGCAGCTTACTAGGGACAGGGGGCGCCGACTACTATGGCTACACCTTC. Its translation: CASSLLGTGGADYYGYTF. The chain employs TRBV5-1 and TRBJ1-2; 12 bases line up with TRBD1. This CDR3 has 18 residues. CDR1 SGHRS and CDR2 YFSETQ come from the germline V gene. V dropped 2 bases and J dropped 3; count of bases not matched to a gene: 11.

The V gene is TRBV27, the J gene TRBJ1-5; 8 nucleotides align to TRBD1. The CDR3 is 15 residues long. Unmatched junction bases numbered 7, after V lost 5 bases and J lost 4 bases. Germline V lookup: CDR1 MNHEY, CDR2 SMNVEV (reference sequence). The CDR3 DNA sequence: TGTGCCAGCAGTCAAATGCGGACAGGGAATCAGCCCCAGCATTTT. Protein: CASSQMRTGNQPQHF.

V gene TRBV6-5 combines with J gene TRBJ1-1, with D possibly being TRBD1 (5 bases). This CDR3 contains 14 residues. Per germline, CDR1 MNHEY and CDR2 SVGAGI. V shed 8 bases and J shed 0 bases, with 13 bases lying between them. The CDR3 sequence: CASLSRGMNTEAFF. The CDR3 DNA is TGTGCCAGCCTATCTAGGGGCATGAACACTGAAGCTTTCTTT.

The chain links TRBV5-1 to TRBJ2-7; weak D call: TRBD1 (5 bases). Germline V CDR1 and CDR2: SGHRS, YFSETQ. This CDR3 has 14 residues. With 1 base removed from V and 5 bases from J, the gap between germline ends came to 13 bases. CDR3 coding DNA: TGCGCCAGCAGCTTGAACAGGTCCCCCAACGAGCAGTACTTC. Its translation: CASSLNRSPNEQYF.

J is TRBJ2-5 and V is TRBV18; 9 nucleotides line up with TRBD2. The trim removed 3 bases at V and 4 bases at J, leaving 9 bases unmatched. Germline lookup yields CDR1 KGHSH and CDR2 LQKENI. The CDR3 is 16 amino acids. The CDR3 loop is CASSPPPLAGRETQYF. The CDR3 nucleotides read TGTGCCAGCTCACCTCCCCCCCTAGCGGGGAGAGAGACCCAGTACTTC. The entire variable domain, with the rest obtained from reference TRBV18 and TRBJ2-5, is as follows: NAGVMQNPRHLVRRRGQEARLRCSPMKGHSHVYWYRQLPEEGLKFMVYLQKENIIDESGMPKERFSAEFPKEGPSILRIQQVVRGDSAAYFCASSPPPLAGRETQYFGPGTRLLVL.

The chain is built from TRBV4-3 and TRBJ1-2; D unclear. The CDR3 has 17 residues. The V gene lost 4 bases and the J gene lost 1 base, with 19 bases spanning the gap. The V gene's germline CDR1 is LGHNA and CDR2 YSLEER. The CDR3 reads CASSRGSADDNNYGYTF. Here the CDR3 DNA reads TGCGCCAGCAGCCGCGGGTCGGCAGACGATAATAACTATGGCTACACCTTC.

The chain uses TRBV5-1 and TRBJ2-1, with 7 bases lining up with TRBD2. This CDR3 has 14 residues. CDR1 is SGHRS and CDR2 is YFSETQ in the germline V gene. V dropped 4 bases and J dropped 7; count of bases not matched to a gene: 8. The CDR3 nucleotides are TGCGCCAGCAGCAACTCGGGGGGAGGGAATGAGCAGTTCTTC. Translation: CASSNSGGGNEQFF.

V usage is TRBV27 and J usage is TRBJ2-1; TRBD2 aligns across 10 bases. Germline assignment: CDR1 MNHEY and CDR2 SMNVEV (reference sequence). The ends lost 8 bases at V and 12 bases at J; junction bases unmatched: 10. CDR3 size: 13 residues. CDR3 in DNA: TGTGCCAGCCGAGGTAGCGGGGGGCTAAGGCAGTTCTTC. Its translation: CASRGSGGLRQFF.

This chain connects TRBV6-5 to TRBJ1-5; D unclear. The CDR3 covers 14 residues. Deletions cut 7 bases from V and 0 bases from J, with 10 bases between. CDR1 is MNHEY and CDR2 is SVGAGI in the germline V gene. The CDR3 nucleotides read TGTGCCAGCACTCCCGGCGGTAGCAATCAGCCCCAGCATTTT. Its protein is CASTPGGSNQPQHF.

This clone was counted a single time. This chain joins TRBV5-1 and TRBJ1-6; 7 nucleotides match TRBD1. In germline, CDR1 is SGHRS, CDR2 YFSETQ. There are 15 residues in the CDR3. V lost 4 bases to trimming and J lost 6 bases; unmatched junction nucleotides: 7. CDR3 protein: CASSDEGQSNSPLHF. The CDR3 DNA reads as TGCGCCAGCAGCGATGAGGGACAGTCTAATTCACCCCTCCACTTT.

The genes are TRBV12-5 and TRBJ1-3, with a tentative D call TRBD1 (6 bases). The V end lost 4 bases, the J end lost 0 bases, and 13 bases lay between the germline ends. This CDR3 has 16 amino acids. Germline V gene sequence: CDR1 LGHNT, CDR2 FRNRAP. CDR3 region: CASGSYRESSGNTIYF. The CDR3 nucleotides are TGTGCTAGTGGTTCATACAGGGAGTCCTCTGGAAACACCATATATTTT.

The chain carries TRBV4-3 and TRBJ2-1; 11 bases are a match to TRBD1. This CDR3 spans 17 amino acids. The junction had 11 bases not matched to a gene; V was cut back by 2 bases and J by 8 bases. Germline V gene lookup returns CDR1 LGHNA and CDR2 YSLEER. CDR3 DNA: TGCGCCAGCAGCCAACAAACTGGACAGGGGGCTCTCTATGAGCAGTTCTTC. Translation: CASSQQTGQGALYEQFF.

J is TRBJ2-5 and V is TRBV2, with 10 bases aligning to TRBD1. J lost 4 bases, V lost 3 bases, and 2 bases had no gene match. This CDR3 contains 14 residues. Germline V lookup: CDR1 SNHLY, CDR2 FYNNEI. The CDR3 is CASSEGQGLETQYF. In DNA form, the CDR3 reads TGTGCCAGCAGTGAGGGACAGGGGTTAGAGACCCAGTACTTC.

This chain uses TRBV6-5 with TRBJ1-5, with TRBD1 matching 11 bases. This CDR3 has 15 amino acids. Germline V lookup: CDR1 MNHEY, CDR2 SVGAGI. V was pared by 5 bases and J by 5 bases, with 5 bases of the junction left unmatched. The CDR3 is CASSRLGQGDQPQHF. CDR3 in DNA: TGTGCCAGCAGTCGTTTGGGACAGGGGGATCAGCCCCAGCATTTT.

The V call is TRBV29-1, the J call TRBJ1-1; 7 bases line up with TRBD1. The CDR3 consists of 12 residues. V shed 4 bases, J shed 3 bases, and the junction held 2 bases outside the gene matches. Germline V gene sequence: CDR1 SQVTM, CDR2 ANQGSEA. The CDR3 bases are TGCAGCGTTGGCAGGGGGGACACTGAAGCTTTCTTT. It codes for CSVGRGDTEAFF.

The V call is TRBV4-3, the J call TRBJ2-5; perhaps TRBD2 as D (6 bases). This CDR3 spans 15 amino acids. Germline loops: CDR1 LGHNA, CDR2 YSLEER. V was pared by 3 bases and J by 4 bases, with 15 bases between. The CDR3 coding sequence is TGCGCCAGCAGCCAGAATCCTTGGGGAGGAGAGACCCAGTACTTC. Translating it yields CASSQNPWGGETQYF.

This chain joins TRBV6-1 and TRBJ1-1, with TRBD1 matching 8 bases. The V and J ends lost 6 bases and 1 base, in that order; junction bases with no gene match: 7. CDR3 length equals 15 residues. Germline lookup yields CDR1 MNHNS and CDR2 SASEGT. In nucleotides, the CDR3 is TGTGCCAGCAGGCCTCAGGGGGCGAAGAACACTGAAGCTTTCTTT. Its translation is CASRPQGAKNTEAFF.

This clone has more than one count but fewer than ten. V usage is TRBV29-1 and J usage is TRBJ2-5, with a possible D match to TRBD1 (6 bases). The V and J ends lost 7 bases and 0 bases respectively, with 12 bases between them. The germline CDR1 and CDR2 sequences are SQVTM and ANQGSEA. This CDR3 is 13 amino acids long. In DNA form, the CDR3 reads TGCAGCGAACTAACAGGGTACCAAGAGACCCAGTACTTC. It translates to CSELTGYQETQYF.

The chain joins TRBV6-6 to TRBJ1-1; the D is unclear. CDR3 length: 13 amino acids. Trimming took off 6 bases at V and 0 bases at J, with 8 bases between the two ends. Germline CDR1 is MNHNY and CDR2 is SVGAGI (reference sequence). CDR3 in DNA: TGTGCCAGCAGGGGCCGTCTGAACACTGAAGCTTTCTTT. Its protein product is CASRGRLNTEAFF.

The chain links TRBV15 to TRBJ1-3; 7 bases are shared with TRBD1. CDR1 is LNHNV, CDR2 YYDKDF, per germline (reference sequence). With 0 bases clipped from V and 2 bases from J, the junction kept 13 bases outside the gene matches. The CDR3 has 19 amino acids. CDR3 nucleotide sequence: TGTGCCACCAGCAGAGATGGTGTTCAGGGGGGTTTTCCTGGAAACACCATATATTTT. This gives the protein CATSRDGVQGGFPGNTIYF. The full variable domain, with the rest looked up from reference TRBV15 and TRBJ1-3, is DAMVIQNPRYQVTQFGKPVTLSCSQTLNHNVMYWYQQKSSQAPKLLFHYYDKDFNNEADTPDNFQSRRPNTSFCFLDIRSPGLGDTAMYLCATSRDGVQGGFPGNTIYFGEGSWLTVV.

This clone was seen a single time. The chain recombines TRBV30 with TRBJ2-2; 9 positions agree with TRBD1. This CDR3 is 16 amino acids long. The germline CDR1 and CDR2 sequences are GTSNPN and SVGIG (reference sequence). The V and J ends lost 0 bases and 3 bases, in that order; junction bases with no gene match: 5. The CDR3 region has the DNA TGTGCCTGGAGTGTTTGGACAGGGGCCTACACCGGGGAGCTGTTTTTT. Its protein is CAWSVWTGAYTGELFF.

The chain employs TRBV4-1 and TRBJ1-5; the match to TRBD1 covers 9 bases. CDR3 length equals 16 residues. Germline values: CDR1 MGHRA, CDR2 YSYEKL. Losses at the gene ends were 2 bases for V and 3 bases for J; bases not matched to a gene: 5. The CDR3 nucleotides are TGCGCCAGCAGCCAAAGGACAGGGGCGGACAATCAGCCCCAGCATTTT. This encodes CASSQRTGADNQPQHF.

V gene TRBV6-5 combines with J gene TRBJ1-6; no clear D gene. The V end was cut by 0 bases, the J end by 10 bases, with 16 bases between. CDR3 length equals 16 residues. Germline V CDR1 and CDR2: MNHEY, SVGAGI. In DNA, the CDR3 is TGTGCCAGCAGTTACTCCTATGGGGAGCTTGGGTCACCCCTCCACTTT. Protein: CASSYSYGELGSPLHF.

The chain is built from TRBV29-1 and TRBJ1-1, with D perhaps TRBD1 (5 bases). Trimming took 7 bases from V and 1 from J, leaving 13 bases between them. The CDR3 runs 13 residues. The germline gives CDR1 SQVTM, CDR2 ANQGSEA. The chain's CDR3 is CSASRTSNTEAFF. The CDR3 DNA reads TGCAGCGCCTCCCGGACATCGAACACTGAAGCTTTCTTT. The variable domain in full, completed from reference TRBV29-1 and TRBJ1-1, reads SAVISQKPSRDICQRGTSLTIQCQVDSQVTMMFWYRQQPGQSLTLIATANQGSEATYESGFVIDKFPISRPNLTFSTLTVSNMSPEDSSIYLCSASRTSNTEAFFGQGTRLTVV.

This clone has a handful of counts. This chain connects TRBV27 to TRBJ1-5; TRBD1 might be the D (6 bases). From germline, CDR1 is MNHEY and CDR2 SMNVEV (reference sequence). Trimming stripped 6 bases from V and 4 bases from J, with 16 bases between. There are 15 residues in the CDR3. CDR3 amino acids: CASSPGRQENQPQHF. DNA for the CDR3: TGTGCCAGCAGCCCAGGACGACAGGAGAATCAGCCCCAGCATTTT.

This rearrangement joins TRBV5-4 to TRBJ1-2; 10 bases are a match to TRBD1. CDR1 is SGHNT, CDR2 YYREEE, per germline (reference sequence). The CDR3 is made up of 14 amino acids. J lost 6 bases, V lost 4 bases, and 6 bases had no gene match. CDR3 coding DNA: TGTGCCAGCAGCCTGACAGGGGGCGTTGATGGCTACACCTTC. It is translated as CASSLTGGVDGYTF.